The 6 T cell receptor beta chains below come from one sample, sequenced in a study of blood T cell repertoires in COVID-19. Here immunoSEQ multiplex PCR was the method, and the copy in TCRdb shows in-frame clones only, minus some. This table has 95,000 to 110,000 clones, around 88% appearing once. Sequenced input: peripheral blood. Receptors were obtained from a man aged 50-60 years with active or convalescent COVID-19.

The V and J genes are TRBV11-2 and TRBJ2-3; TRBD2 matches 8 bases. The germline CDR1 and CDR2 sequences are SGHAT and FQNNGV. Germline trimming cut 3 bases from V and 3 bases from J; bases unmatched to any gene: 17. The CDR3 length is 19 residues. CDR3 nucleotides: TGTGCCAGCAGCTTTTATGAGCCTGGGCTAGCGGGTAGGACAGATACGCAGTATTTT. Translated, it gives CASSFYEPGLAGRTDTQYF. Complete variable domain (other parts from reference TRBV11-2 and TRBJ2-3): EAGVAQSPRYKIIEKRQSVAFWCNPISGHATLYWYQQILGQGPKLLIQFQNNGVVDDSQLPKDRFSAERLKGVDSTLKIQPAKLEDSAVYLCASSFYEPGLAGRTDTQYFGPGTRLTVL.

V is TRBV5-4 and J is TRBJ2-7; D is ambiguous. The CDR3 consists of 16 residues. Trimming took off 4 bases at V and 2 bases at J, with 19 bases between the two ends. Looked up from germline, CDR1 is SGHNT and CDR2 is YYREEE (reference sequence). Written as DNA, the CDR3 is TGTGCCAGCAGCCAGACCCCGGGTCCAAACCCCTACGAGCAGTACTTC. Its protein is CASSQTPGPNPYEQYF. Full variable domain (missing parts from reference TRBV5-4 and TRBJ2-7): ETGVTQSPTHLIKTRGQQVTLRCSSQSGHNTVSWYQQALGQGPQFIFQYYREEENGRGNFPPRFSGLQFPNYSSELNVNALELDDSALYLCASSQTPGPNPYEQYFGPGTRLTVT.

This clone has just a few counts. The chain recombines TRBV4-1 with TRBJ1-1; 7 positions agree with TRBD1. This CDR3 region has 13 residues. Trimming took 1 base from V and 6 from J; bases not matched to a gene: 2. CDR1 is MGHRA, CDR2 YSYEKL, per germline. The CDR3 loop is CASSQGQGPEAFF. CDR3 nucleotide sequence: TGCGCCAGCAGCCAAGGACAGGGCCCTGAAGCTTTCTTT.

The gene calls are TRBV28 and TRBJ1-6, with a possible D match to TRBD1 (5 bases). CDR3 length: 12 amino acids. Germline V lookup: CDR1 MDHEN, CDR2 SYDVKM. With 6 bases removed from V and 15 bases from J, the gap between germline ends came to 15 bases. The CDR3 DNA sequence: TGTGCCAGCAGGGACCACGGGACTCTCCTCCACTTT. This sequence encodes CASRDHGTLLHF.

The chain has TRBV29-1 and TRBJ2-1; tentatively, D is TRBD2 (5 bases). The CDR3 covers 15 residues. The germline V gene has CDR1 SQVTM and CDR2 ANQGSEA. The V end lost 0 bases, the J end lost 5 bases, and 14 bases lay between the germline ends. CDR3 nucleotide sequence: TGCAGCGTTGAAGATCCCAGCGGACCCCACAATGAGCAGTTCTTC. Protein product: CSVEDPSGPHNEQFF.

This chain links TRBV2 with TRBJ1-2; 8 bases agree with TRBD1. This CDR3 is 17 amino acids long. The trim removed 2 bases at V and 4 bases at J, leaving 12 bases unmatched. In germline, CDR1 is SNHLY, CDR2 FYNNEI. The DNA of the CDR3 is TGTGCCAGCAGTGAACTAGAGGCAGGGGGCGCAACCTATGGCTACACCTTC. This sequence encodes CASSELEAGGATYGYTF.